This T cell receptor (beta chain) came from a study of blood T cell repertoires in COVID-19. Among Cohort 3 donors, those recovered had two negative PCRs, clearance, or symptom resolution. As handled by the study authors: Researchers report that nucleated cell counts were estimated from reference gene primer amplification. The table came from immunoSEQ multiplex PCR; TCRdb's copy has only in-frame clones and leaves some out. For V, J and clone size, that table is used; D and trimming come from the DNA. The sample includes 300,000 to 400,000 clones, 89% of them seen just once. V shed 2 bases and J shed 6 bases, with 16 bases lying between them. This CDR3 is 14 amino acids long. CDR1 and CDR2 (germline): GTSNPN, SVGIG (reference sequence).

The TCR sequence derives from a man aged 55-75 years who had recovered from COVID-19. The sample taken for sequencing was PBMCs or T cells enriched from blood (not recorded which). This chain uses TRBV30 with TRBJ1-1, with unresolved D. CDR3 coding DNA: TGTGCCTGGAGTCAGATTAGCGCCTTGGCTGAAGCTTTCTTT. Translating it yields CAWSQISALAEAFF.